This T cell receptor (beta chain) was captured by sequencing in a study of T-cell reconstitution after alpha-beta-depleted transplantation in children. A few counts support this clonotype. Its matching antigen is unknown. A TCRbeta library incorporating unique molecular identifiers was prepared. A single record per CDR3 protein comes from TCRdb applying MiXCR to the PCR reads. The sample carries approximately 82,000 distinct CDR3 sequences, less than 20% recorded once. This CDR3 contains 13 residues. V was pared by 6 bases and J by 1 base, with 6 bases between. The germline V gene has CDR1 MDHEN and CDR2 SYDVKM. Study-level points and caveats: By about two months after transplant, alpha-beta T cells reportedly arose from several hundred graft clones that had expanded. Surviving recipient T cells and thymic progenitors produced the high day-60 TCRbeta diversity seen in some patients. T-cell numbers and diversity one year post-transplant derived largely from freshly generated T cells.

The sequence was collected from a male patient between 2 and 9 years old who had a stem cell transplant for acute lymphoblastic leukemia, so the T cells may come from the graft donor. The chain combines TRBV28 with TRBJ2-2; no clear D gene. The starting material was PBMCs, mostly from graft donor cells, obtained 360 days after TCRalphabeta/CD19-depleted stem cell transplant. CDR3 region: CASRIENTGELFF. CDR3 nucleotides: TGTGCCAGCAGGATCGAGAACACCGGGGAGCTGTTTTTT. Complete variable domain (other parts from reference TRBV28 and TRBJ2-2): DVKVTQSSRYLVKRTGEKVFLECVQDMDHENMFWYRQDPGLGLRLIYFSYDVKMKEKGDIPEGYSVSREKKERFSLILESASTNQTSMYLCASRIENTGELFFGEGSRLTVL.